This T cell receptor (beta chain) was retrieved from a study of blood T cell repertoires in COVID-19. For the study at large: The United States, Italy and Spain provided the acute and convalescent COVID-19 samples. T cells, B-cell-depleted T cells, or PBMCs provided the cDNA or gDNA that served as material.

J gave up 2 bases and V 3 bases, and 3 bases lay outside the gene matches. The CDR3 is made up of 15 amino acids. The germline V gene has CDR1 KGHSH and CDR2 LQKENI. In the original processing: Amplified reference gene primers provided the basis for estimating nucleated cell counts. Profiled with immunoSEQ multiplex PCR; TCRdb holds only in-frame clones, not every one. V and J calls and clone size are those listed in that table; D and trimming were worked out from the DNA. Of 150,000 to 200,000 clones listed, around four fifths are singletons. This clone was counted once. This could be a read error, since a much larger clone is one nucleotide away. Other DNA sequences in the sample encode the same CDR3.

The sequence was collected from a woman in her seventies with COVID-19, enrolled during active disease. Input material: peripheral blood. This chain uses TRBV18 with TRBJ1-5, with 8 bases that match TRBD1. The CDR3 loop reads CASSPDRGGNQPQHF. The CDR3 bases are TGTGCCAGCTCACCCGACAGGGGTGGCAATCAGCCCCAGCATTTT.